A single sample gave rise to the 2 T cell receptor beta chains below, sequenced in a study of blood T cell repertoires in COVID-19. Generated by immunoSEQ multiplex PCR, the TCRdb table keeps only in-frame clones and is missing some. There are roughly 160,000 clones in the sample; roughly 84% occur only once, and roughly 5.4% lies in the top ten. The sample taken for sequencing was peripheral blood. These receptors were obtained from a woman aged 50 to 60 with COVID-19, enrolled during active disease.

This clone was seen just once. V usage is TRBV28 and J usage is TRBJ1-2, with 7 bases lining up with TRBD1. CDR1 MDHEN and CDR2 SYDVKM come from the germline V gene. Losses at the gene ends were 4 bases for V and 5 bases for J; bases not matched to a gene: 7. The CDR3 totals 14 residues. This CDR3 is CASSSGQAGYGYTF. The CDR3 DNA is TGTGCCAGCAGTTCAGGACAGGCGGGGTATGGCTACACCTTC.

The table lists this clone with a count of one. The same CDR3 also results from other DNA sequences found in this sample. The chain joins TRBV5-1 to TRBJ1-1; no clear D. Germline V gives CDR1 SGHRS, CDR2 YFSETQ. Trimming left V 1 base short and J 1 base short, with 5 bases between. CDR3 length: 13 residues. This CDR3 reads CASSLTGNTEAFF. In nucleotides, the CDR3 is TGCGCCAGCAGCTTGACCGGGAACACTGAAGCTTTCTTT.